The 28 T cell receptor beta chains below come from one sample, sequenced in a study of lymphopenia after photon versus proton radiotherapy. TCRdb's table, derived via immunoSEQ multiplex PCR, lists solely in-frame clones and lacks some. This table has tens of thousands of clones, about 86% appearing once. This material consisted of peripheral blood, taken from a patient treated with proton-based radiotherapy. The source is a woman in her fifties or sixties with cholangiocarcinoma. Some clones in this sample may be carry-over from other donors' samples.

The V gene is TRBV4-1, the J gene TRBJ1-5; no reliable D call. The germline gives CDR1 MGHRA, CDR2 YSYEKL. The CDR3 is 13 amino acids. The ends were cut back, 8 bases at V and 5 bases at J, with 13 bases in the middle. The CDR3 nucleotides are TGCGCCAGCGGCCTAGGACCCGATCAGCCCCAGCATTTT. Its translation is CASGLGPDQPQHF.

The rearrangement uses TRBV4-1 and TRBJ1-1; possible D gene TRBD1, 6 bases. CDR1 MGHRA and CDR2 YSYEKL come from the germline V gene. V lost 5 bases to trimming and J lost 4 bases, with 20 bases between them. CDR3 length: 16 residues. The CDR3: CASSRGQGYIGTEAFF. The CDR3 DNA reads as TGCGCCAGCAGCAGGGGTCAGGGGTATATTGGCACTGAAGCTTTCTTT.

This clone was found once. The chain is built from TRBV6-6 and TRBJ2-7; 9 bases agree with TRBD2. The CDR3 totals 15 residues. Losses at the gene ends were 2 bases for V and 4 bases for J; bases not matched to a gene: 6. Per germline, CDR1 MNHNY and CDR2 SVGAGI (reference sequence). The CDR3 DNA reads as TGTGCCAGCAGTTACGTGGCTAGCGGGATATACGAGCAGTACTTC. Translated, it gives CASSYVASGIYEQYF.

The chain links TRBV7-9 to TRBJ1-1; 10 bases fit TRBD1. The length of the CDR3 is 13 residues. Germline trimming cut 3 bases from V and 11 bases from J; bases unmatched to any gene: 6. Germline CDR1 reads SEHNR; CDR2 reads FQNEAQ (reference sequence). For the CDR3, the DNA is TGTGCCAGCAGCTTCGGACAGGGGGTATGGGCTTTCTTT. Protein: CASSFGQGVWAFF.

The rearrangement joins TRBV30 to TRBJ2-7; the D is unclear. CDR1 and CDR2 (germline): GTSNPN, SVGIG (reference sequence). Trimming took 3 bases from V and 2 from J, leaving 8 bases between them. CDR3 length: 12 residues. The CDR3: CAWSADTYEQYF. The CDR3 coding sequence is TGTGCCTGGAGCGCAGACACCTACGAGCAGTACTTC.

The CDR3 region is CASSPRRQGFTDTQYF. CDR3 nucleotides: TGTGCCAGCAGCCCGCGGCGTCAGGGTTTCACAGATACGCAGTATTTT. This sequence joins TRBV13 and TRBJ2-3; D might be TRBD1 (5 bases). Germline assignment: CDR1 PRHDT and CDR2 FYEKMQ (reference sequence). V was pared by 5 bases and J by 2 bases, with 17 bases between. The CDR3 sequence is 16 residues long.

The chain combines TRBV5-1 with TRBJ2-7; 7 positions agree with TRBD2. V gave up 0 bases and J gave up 2 bases; unmatched junction bases: 2. CDR1 is SGHRS and CDR2 is YFSETQ in the germline V gene. CDR3 length: 14 residues. CDR3: CASSLGGRPYEQYF. The CDR3 nucleotides are TGCGCCAGCAGCTTGGGCGGGAGACCCTACGAGCAGTACTTC.

This clone was observed a few times. The V gene is TRBV7-3, the J gene TRBJ1-2; no clear D. CDR1 SGHTA and CDR2 FQGTGA come from the germline V gene. The V and J ends lost 2 bases and 4 bases respectively, with 11 bases between them. The CDR3 runs 14 residues. For the CDR3, the DNA is TGTGCCAGCAGCTTAGGACCCGCGGCCTATGGCTACACCTTC. It translates to CASSLGPAAYGYTF.

The chain links TRBV5-6 to TRBJ2-7, with D possibly matching TRBD2 (6 bases). V lost 4 bases to trimming and J lost 2 bases, with 16 bases between them. This CDR3 has 15 amino acids. Looked up from germline, CDR1 is SGHDT and CDR2 is YYEEEE. The CDR3 region has the DNA TGTGCCAGCAGCGGGCGGGAAGAGGCCACCTACGAGCAGTACTTC. Translating gives CASSGREEATYEQYF.

The chain recombines TRBV5-5 with TRBJ2-7; TRBD1 matches at 9 bases. J lost 6 bases, V lost 4 bases, and 11 bases had no gene match. Germline V CDR1 and CDR2: SGHKS, YYEKEE (reference sequence). This CDR3 comprises 15 residues. The CDR3 here is CASSPRDRDMSEQYF. The DNA for the CDR3 is TGTGCCAGCAGCCCCCGGGACAGGGACATGAGCGAGCAGTACTTC.

This clone was seen only once. V usage is TRBV4-2 and J usage is TRBJ2-1; 8 bases map to TRBD2. J gave up 5 bases and V 0 bases, and 0 bases lay outside the gene matches. CDR1 LGHNA and CDR2 YNFKEQ come from the germline V gene. The CDR3 loop spans 14 amino acids. The CDR3 DNA reads as TGTGCCAGCAGCCAAGAACTAGCGGACAATGAGCAGTTCTTC. It translates to CASSQELADNEQFF.

This clone turned up a few times. The V gene is TRBV2, the J gene TRBJ2-7, with 9 bases lining up with TRBD2. V was clipped by 3 bases and J by 6 bases; unmatched bases: 3. Germline-derived CDR1 and CDR2 are SNHLY and FYNNEI. This CDR3 is 13 amino acids long. CDR3 loop: CASSDRLAVEQYF. In DNA, the CDR3 is TGTGCCAGCAGTGACCGACTAGCGGTCGAGCAGTACTTC. Full variable domain (outside the CDR3, taken from reference TRBV2 and TRBJ2-7): EPEVTQTPSHQVTQMGQEVILRCVPISNHLYFYWYRQILGQKVEFLVSFYNNEISEKSEIFDDQFSVERPDGSNFTLKIRSTKLEDSAMYFCASSDRLAVEQYFGPGTRLTVT.

This clone was seen a few times. The V call is TRBV6-4, the J call TRBJ2-1; 11 bases line up with TRBD2. V was clipped by 5 bases and J by 8 bases; unmatched bases: 5. Per germline, CDR1 MRHNA and CDR2 SNTAGT. This CDR3 is built from 14 residues. The CDR3 reads CASSYLAGGYEQFF. CDR3 sequence (DNA): TGTGCCAGCAGTTATTTAGCGGGAGGGTATGAGCAGTTCTTC.

This clone was seen more than once but under ten times. The CDR3 region has the DNA TGTGCCAGCAGCAGTATTACTAGCACAGATACGCAGTATTTT. It is translated as CASSSITSTDTQYF. The chain couples TRBV27 to TRBJ2-3; D ambiguous. The V gene's germline CDR1 is MNHEY and CDR2 SMNVEV (reference sequence). The CDR3 extends over 14 amino acids. V was pared by 6 bases and J by 0 bases, with 10 bases between.

The J gene is TRBJ2-7, the V gene TRBV5-4; 9 bases are a match to TRBD2. After removal of 2 bases from V and 3 bases from J, the junction contained 3 bases not matched to a gene. In germline, CDR1 is SGHNT, CDR2 YYREEE (reference sequence). The CDR3 consists of 14 residues. The CDR3 region is CASSLAGGIYEQYF. CDR3 nucleotides: TGTGCCAGCAGCTTAGCGGGGGGAATCTACGAGCAGTACTTC. The full variable domain, in which reference TRBV5-4 and TRBJ2-7 provide the parts outside the CDR3, is ETGVTQSPTHLIKTRGQQVTLRCSSQSGHNTVSWYQQALGQGPQFIFQYYREEENGRGNFPPRFSGLQFPNYSSELNVNALELDDSALYLCASSLAGGIYEQYFGPGTRLTVT.

V is TRBV4-1 and J is TRBJ2-7; D gene uncertain. V was clipped by 3 bases and J by 1 base, with 16 bases between them. This CDR3 region has 16 residues. Looked up from germline, CDR1 is MGHRA and CDR2 is YSYEKL. The CDR3, as DNA: TGCGCCAGCAGCCAGCTCGACATCGGATTTTCCTACGAGCAGTACTTC. It codes for CASSQLDIGFSYEQYF.

The chain uses TRBV4-3 and TRBJ2-7; D not resolved. Germline-derived CDR1 and CDR2 are LGHNA and YSLEER. CDR3 size: 15 residues. The V end lost 4 bases, the J end lost 2 bases, and 15 bases lay between the germline ends. The CDR3 DNA follows: TGCGCCAGCAGCCCCTTGGCGCAGTCAACCTACGAGCAGTACTTC. Protein product: CASSPLAQSTYEQYF.

This sequence joins TRBV6-5 and TRBJ2-7; D gene unclear. V lost 6 bases and J lost 5, with 11 bases in between. From germline, CDR1 is MNHEY and CDR2 SVGAGI. CDR3 length equals 12 residues. CDR3 coding DNA: TGTGCCAGCAGGCACAGAAGCGACGAGCAGTACTTC. As protein: CASRHRSDEQYF.

V usage is TRBV16 and J usage is TRBJ1-4; TRBD1 agrees at 9 bases. Trimming removed 2 bases from V and 4 bases from J; junction bases left unmatched: 8. Germline V gives CDR1 KGHSY, CDR2 FQNENV. The CDR3 totals 17 residues. The CDR3 DNA reads TGTGCCAGCAGCCAAGCCCTTCTGACAGGGGGTAATGAAAAACTGTTTTTT. Translating gives CASSQALLTGGNEKLFF. Complete variable domain (other parts from reference TRBV16 and TRBJ1-4): GEEVAQTPKHLVRGEGQKAKLYCAPIKGHSYVFWYQQVLKNEFKFLISFQNENVFDETGMPKERFSAKCLPNSPCSLEIQATKLEDSAVYFCASSQALLTGGNEKLFFGSGTQLSVL.

The gene calls are TRBV9 and TRBJ1-5; D may be TRBD1 (5 bases). The CDR3 runs to 14 residues. Trimming took off 0 bases at V and 6 bases at J, with 10 bases between the two ends. Germline-derived CDR1 and CDR2 are SGDLS and YYNGEE. CDR3 bases: TGTGCCAGCAGCGTAGATCCGGGACCTCAGCCCCAGCATTTT. This gives the protein CASSVDPGPQPQHF.

This clone is labeled medium-sized. This chain connects TRBV6-5 to TRBJ2-7; maybe TRBD2 (5 bases). The ends were cut back, 6 bases at V and 7 bases at J, with 19 bases in the middle. CDR1 is MNHEY and CDR2 is SVGAGI in the germline V gene. This CDR3 comprises 14 residues. The CDR3 nucleotides read TGTGCCAGCAGGCCGGGGTCGCTGCTCGGTGAGCAGTACTTC. Translated, it gives CASRPGSLLGEQYF.

CDR3 nucleotides: TGCGCCAGCAGCTTGGTTCGGGGGATCGCTGAAGCTTTCTTT. Encoded protein: CASSLVRGIAEAFF. This chain joins TRBV5-1 and TRBJ1-1; D is possibly TRBD1 (5 bases). Trimming stripped 0 bases from V and 6 bases from J, with 12 bases between. The CDR3 contains 14 residues. Per the germline V gene, CDR1 is SGHRS and CDR2 is YFSETQ.

The V call is TRBV15, the J call TRBJ2-1, with D maybe TRBD1 (6 bases). CDR1 is LNHNV and CDR2 is YYDKDF in the germline V gene (reference sequence). Trimming shortened V by 0 bases and J by 5 bases, and 17 bases separated the two germline ends. The CDR3 has 17 residues. The CDR3 is CATSRETYRVRDNEQFF. As DNA, the CDR3 is TGTGCCACCAGCAGAGAGACCTACAGGGTAAGGGACAATGAGCAGTTCTTC.

This sequence joins TRBV28 and TRBJ1-1; D unresolved. Germline-derived CDR1 and CDR2 are MDHEN and SYDVKM. V was clipped by 9 bases and J by 2 bases, with 19 bases between them. This CDR3 is 15 amino acids long. In DNA, the CDR3 is TGTGCCAGTTCACCCGCCACCCCAGGTAACACTGAAGCTTTCTTT. Protein sequence: CASSPATPGNTEAFF. Full variable domain (remainder filled in from reference TRBV28 and TRBJ1-1): DVKVTQSSRYLVKRTGEKVFLECVQDMDHENMFWYRQDPGLGLRLIYFSYDVKMKEKGDIPEGYSVSREKKERFSLILESASTNQTSMYLCASSPATPGNTEAFFGQGTRLTVV.

The chain joins TRBV4-1 to TRBJ1-5, with D unresolved. Germline-derived CDR1 and CDR2 are MGHRA and YSYEKL. CDR3 length equals 19 residues. The V end was cut by 4 bases, the J end by 0 bases, with 22 bases between. Here the CDR3 reads CASSLTTLSGYDSNQPQHF. Here the CDR3 DNA reads TGCGCCAGCAGCCTAACGACTCTATCGGGGTATGATAGCAATCAGCCCCAGCATTTT.

This rearrangement joins TRBV9 to TRBJ1-1; 7 bases map to TRBD1. The CDR3 has 14 residues. The V gene end was trimmed by 2 bases and the J gene end by 1 base; junction bases not matched to a gene: 2. Per germline, CDR1 SGDLS and CDR2 YYNGEE. CDR3 sequence (DNA): TGTGCCAGCAGCGTCGGGACAGCGAACACTGAAGCTTTCTTT. Translation: CASSVGTANTEAFF.

The V gene is TRBV11-1, the J gene TRBJ2-5; a possible D gene is TRBD1 (5 bases). Germline CDR1 and CDR2: SGHAT and FQDESV (reference sequence). Trimming took 4 bases from V and 3 from J, leaving 12 bases between them. The CDR3 is 14 residues long. The CDR3 protein is CASSSTDKKETQYF. The DNA for the CDR3 is TGTGCCAGCAGCTCGACAGATAAGAAAGAGACCCAGTACTTC.

The chain is built from TRBV7-2 and TRBJ2-7; the match to TRBD1 covers 9 bases. Trimming removed 1 base from V and 5 bases from J; junction bases left unmatched: 3. Germline V gene data show CDR1 as SGHTA and CDR2 as FQGNSA. The CDR3 sequence is 14 residues long. CDR3 coding DNA: TGTGCCAGCAGCTTAGTCGGGGACAGGGACGAGCAGTACTTC. Protein sequence: CASSLVGDRDEQYF. The full variable domain, completed using reference TRBV7-2 and TRBJ2-7, is GAGVSQSPSNKVTEKGKDVELRCDPISGHTALYWYRQSLGQGLEFLIYFQGNSAPDKSGLPSDRFSAERTGGSVSTLTIQRTQQEDSAVYLCASSLVGDRDEQYFGPGTRLTVT.